The following is a TCR beta chain sequence with its context. The data were taken from a study of blood T cell repertoires in COVID-19. Only in-frame clones appear in the TCRdb table, and some are missing; sequencing was by immunoSEQ multiplex PCR. Of around 58,000 clones listed, roughly 85% are singletons. The CDR3 spans 13 residues. Trimming cost V 0 bases and J 6 bases, with 8 bases left between them. The clonotype originates from a human donor in a cohort sampled during active COVID-19. Sequencing input: peripheral blood. The chain employs TRBV12-3 or TRBV12-4 and TRBJ1-1; no reliable D call. The CDR3 sequence is CASSLAGQAEAFF. CDR3 sequence (DNA): TGTGCCAGCAGTTTAGCTGGGCAGGCTGAAGCTTTCTTT.